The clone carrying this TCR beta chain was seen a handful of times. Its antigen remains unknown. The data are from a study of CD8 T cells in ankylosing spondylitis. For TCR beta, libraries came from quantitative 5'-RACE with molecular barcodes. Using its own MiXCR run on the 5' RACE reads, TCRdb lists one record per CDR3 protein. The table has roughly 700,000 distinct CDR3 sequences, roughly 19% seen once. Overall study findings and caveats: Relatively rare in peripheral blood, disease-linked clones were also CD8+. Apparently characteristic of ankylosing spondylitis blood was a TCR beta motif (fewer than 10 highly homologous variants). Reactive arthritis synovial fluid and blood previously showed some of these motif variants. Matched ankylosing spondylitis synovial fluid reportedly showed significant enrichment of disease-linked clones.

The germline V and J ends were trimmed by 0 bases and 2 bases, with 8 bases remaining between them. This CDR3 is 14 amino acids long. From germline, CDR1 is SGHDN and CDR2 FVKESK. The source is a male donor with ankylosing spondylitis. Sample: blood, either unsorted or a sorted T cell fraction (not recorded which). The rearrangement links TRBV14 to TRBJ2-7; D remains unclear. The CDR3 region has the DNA TGTGCCAGCAGCCAAGATCCAGGTACCTACGAGCAGTACTTC. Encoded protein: CASSQDPGTYEQYF.